This TCR beta chain derives from a study of T cells expressing NK-cell markers (dated by TCRdb to 2019 to 2021). Study-wide context: Three sorted T-cell subsets (CD3+CD56+NKG2C+, CD3+CD56+NKG2C- and CD3+CD56-NKG2C+) from eight donors had their TCR beta-chain repertoires profiled. Libraries were sequenced as 2 x 150 bp reads on Illumina HiSeq 2000/2500, MiSeq or NextSeq. The eight sequenced donors were randomly selected healthy volunteers, three men and five women. Among the eight sequenced donors, seven were HCMV-seropositive and one was HCMV-seronegative.

HCMV-specific IgG was detected in serum with a commercial ELISA kit to determine HCMV serostatus. Peripheral blood mononuclear cells were isolated from blood by Ficoll density gradient centrifugation. Sequencing was performed on an Illumina HiSeq 2000. The TCR beta cDNA libraries were made using 5'RACE template switching, a step that added both a universal primer site and unique molecular identifiers. Synthesis of cDNA was primed from the TCR beta constant segment and was followed by two consecutive PCR amplification steps. The paper's data handling went like this. Reads were demultiplexed and grouped by UMI with MIGEC, and clonotypes were assembled and quantified with MiTCR. To remove erroneous sequences, TCR cDNA sequences were retained only when supported by two or more reads. The tcR package was used for downstream repertoire analysis, and clonotypes were matched between fractions using CDR3 nucleotide sequence together with V segment. VDJmatch was used to annotate antigen specificity against VDJdb, with one amino acid substitution in CDR3 allowed. TCRdb reprocessed the reads and lists each CDR3 protein sequence as a single entry, with no DNA. These V and J calls originate from TCRdb's pipeline instead of the authors' own analysis. This sample's clone table shows a few hundred thousand distinct CDR3 sequences. Approximately 0.42% of the sample is taken by the ten largest.

From a lookup of the germline V gene (reference sequence), CDR1 and CDR2 are DFQATT and SNEGSKA. The CDR3 has 14 amino acids, counting the end cysteine and phenylalanine. No DNA was logged. Overall results and qualifications from the work: For roughly six donors, the dominant CD3+CD56+NKG2C+ clonotypes were among the top 10 CD8+ clonotypes and accounted for 1.0-7.0% of CD8+ T cells. Whether the expanded NKG2C-expressing T cell clones were specific for HCMV antigens remained unclear. Those dominant clonotypes were again the most abundant among CD3+CD56-NKG2C+ cells in a handful of donors, at roughly 25-65%.

A remark on this clonotype: Its antigen is still unknown.

The sequence derives from a young man in good health. Donor details come from another sample of the same person, matched by shared clones. The material sequenced was blood T cells: a sorted CD56 or NKG2C T cell subset, CD4+ or CD8+ T cells, or bulk PBMC T cells (not recorded which). The rearrangement combines TRBV20-1 with TRBJ2-1. This receptor carries the CDR3 CSAQAGGPKNEQFF.